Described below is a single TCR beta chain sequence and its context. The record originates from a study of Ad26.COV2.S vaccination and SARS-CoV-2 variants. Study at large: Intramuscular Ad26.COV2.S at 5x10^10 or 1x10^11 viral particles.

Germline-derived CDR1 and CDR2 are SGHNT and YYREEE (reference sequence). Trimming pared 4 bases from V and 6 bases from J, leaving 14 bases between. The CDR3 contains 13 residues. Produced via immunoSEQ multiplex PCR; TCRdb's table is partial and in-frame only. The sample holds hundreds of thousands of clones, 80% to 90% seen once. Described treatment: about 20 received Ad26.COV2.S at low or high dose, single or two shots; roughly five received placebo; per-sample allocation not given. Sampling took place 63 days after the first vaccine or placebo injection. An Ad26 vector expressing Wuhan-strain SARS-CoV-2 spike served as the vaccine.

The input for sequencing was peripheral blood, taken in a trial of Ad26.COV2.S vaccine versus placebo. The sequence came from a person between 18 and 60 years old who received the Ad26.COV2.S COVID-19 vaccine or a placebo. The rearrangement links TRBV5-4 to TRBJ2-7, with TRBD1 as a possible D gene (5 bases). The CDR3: CASSVGDVSEQYF. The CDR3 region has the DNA TGTGCCAGCAGCGTAGGGGATGTGAGCGAGCAGTACTTC. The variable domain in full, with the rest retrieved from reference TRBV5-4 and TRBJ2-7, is ETGVTQSPTHLIKTRGQQVTLRCSSQSGHNTVSWYQQALGQGPQFIFQYYREEENGRGNFPPRFSGLQFPNYSSELNVNALELDDSALYLCASSVGDVSEQYFGPGTRLTVT.